The T cell receptor beta chain under discussion was sequenced for a study of blood T cell repertoires in COVID-19. Germline V lookup: CDR1 SQVTM, CDR2 ANQGSEA. Trimming removed 4 bases from V and 2 bases from J, with 9 bases in between. This CDR3 contains 12 residues. This table comes from immunoSEQ multiplex PCR, and its TCRdb copy is limited to in-frame clones, with some not included. The table has about 280,000 clones, approximately 80% seen once. Specimen: PBMCs or T cells enriched from blood (not recorded which). This sequence originates from a man aged 35 to 55 who had been exposed to COVID-19. The chain links TRBV29-1 to TRBJ2-7, with D perhaps TRBD1 (5 bases). CDR3 sequence (DNA): TGCAGCGTTGTGATCAGGGCCTACGAGCAGTACTTC. It codes for CSVVIRAYEQYF.